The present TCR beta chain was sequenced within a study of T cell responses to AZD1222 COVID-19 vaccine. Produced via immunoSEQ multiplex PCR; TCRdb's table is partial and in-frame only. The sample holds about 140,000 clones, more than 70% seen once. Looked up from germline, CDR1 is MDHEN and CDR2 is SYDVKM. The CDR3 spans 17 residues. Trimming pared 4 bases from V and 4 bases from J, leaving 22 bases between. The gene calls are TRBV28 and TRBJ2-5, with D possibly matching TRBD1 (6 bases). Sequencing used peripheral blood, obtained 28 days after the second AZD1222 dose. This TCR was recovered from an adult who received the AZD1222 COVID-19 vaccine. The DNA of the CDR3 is TGTGCCAGCAGTTCTCCGCCTTCTGGGGTGGGGGCAGAGACCCAGTACTTC. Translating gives CASSSPPSGVGAETQYF.